A single sample gave rise to the 7 T cell receptor beta chains below, sequenced in a study of shared clonotypes between healthy human individuals. The assay was immunoSEQ multiplex PCR, and TCRdb's table has in-frame clones only and misses some. The data show about 320,000 clones, roughly 84% seen once. Sequencing input: memory CD8+ T cells sorted from blood. Subset specified: CD45RO+ cells pooled with CCR7-negative TemRA cells. The receptors shown here come from a man aged 18 to 35 in good health.

This chain joins TRBV5-1 and TRBJ2-1; TRBD2 agrees at 8 bases. Trimming took 2 bases from V and 4 from J; bases not matched to a gene: 5. Germline values: CDR1 SGHRS, CDR2 YFSETQ. CDR3 length equals 15 residues. The CDR3 DNA reads as TGCGCCAGCAGCTTAAGCGGGGGATCATACAATGAGCAGTTCTTC. Protein product: CASSLSGGSYNEQFF.

The V gene is TRBV11-2, the J gene TRBJ2-3; possibly TRBD2 for D (6 bases). V lost 4 bases and J 2 bases, leaving 13 bases between the germline ends. Per germline, CDR1 SGHAT and CDR2 FQNNGV. This CDR3 comprises 15 residues. This CDR3 is CASSWPGTYTDTQYF. The CDR3 DNA is TGTGCCAGCAGCTGGCCCGGGACTTACACAGATACGCAGTATTTT.

This clone was picked up one time. This chain joins TRBV2 and TRBJ1-1; 9 bases are a match to TRBD1. The V gene's germline CDR1 is SNHLY and CDR2 FYNNEI. With V trimmed by 5 bases and J by 7 bases, 11 bases remained unmatched. The length of the CDR3 is 15 residues. The CDR3 bases are TGTGCCAGCAGTTCCGCTCGACAGGGGGTATATGAAGCTTTCTTT. It is translated as CASSSARQGVYEAFF. The complete variable domain, with remaining parts taken from reference TRBV2 and TRBJ1-1, reads EPEVTQTPSHQVTQMGQEVILRCVPISNHLYFYWYRQILGQKVEFLVSFYNNEISEKSEIFDDQFSVERPDGSNFTLKIRSTKLEDSAMYFCASSSARQGVYEAFFGQGTRLTVV.

The count of this clone is one. V gene TRBV10-3 combines with J gene TRBJ2-7; D unresolved. There are 15 residues in the CDR3. Germline V gene sequence: CDR1 ENHRY, CDR2 SYGVKD. Trimming took off 4 bases at V and 2 bases at J, with 15 bases between the two ends. The CDR3 region is CAISGAAALTYEQYF. The DNA of the CDR3 is TGTGCCATCAGTGGGGCAGCTGCCCTTACCTACGAGCAGTACTTC.

The gene calls are TRBV2 and TRBJ2-2; D might be TRBD2 (6 bases). In germline, CDR1 is SNHLY, CDR2 FYNNEI. The CDR3 extends over 14 amino acids. The V end lost 2 bases, the J end lost 5 bases, and 9 bases lay between the germline ends. The CDR3 sequence is CASSEYRGTGELFF. DNA of the CDR3: TGTGCCAGCAGTGAATACCGGGGGACCGGGGAGCTGTTTTTT.

The chain is built from TRBV6-5 and TRBJ2-3; D is unresolved. Germline V gene sequence: CDR1 MNHEY, CDR2 SVGAGI. The CDR3 is made up of 13 amino acids. Trimming left V 2 bases short and J 2 bases short, with 5 bases between. Here the CDR3 reads CASSYTHTDTQYF. The CDR3 nucleotides read TGTGCCAGCAGTTACACACACACAGATACGCAGTATTTT.

This rearrangement joins TRBV2 to TRBJ2-1, with D unresolved. Germline CDR1 reads SNHLY; CDR2 reads FYNNEI. The CDR3 covers 13 residues. V shed 4 bases and J shed 5 bases, with 9 bases lying between them. CDR3 sequence: CASSVGPNNEQFF. CDR3 in DNA: TGTGCCAGCAGTGTAGGCCCCAACAATGAGCAGTTCTTC.